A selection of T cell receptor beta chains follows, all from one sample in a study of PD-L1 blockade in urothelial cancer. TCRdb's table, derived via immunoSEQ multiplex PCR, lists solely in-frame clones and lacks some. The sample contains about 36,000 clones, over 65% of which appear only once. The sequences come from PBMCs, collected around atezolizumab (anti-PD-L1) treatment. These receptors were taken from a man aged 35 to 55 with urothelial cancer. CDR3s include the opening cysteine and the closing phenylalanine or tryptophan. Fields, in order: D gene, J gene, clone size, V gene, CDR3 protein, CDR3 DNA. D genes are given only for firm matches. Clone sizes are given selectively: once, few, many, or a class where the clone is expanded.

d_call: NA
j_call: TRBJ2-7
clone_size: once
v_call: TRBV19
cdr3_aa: CASSQSEVGEQYF
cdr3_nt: TGTGCCAGTAGTCAGTCGGAGGTGGGCGAGCAGTACTTC

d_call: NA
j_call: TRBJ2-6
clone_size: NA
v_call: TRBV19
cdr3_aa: CASKDRSSGANVLTF
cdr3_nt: TGTGCCAGTAAAGACAGGAGCTCTGGGGCCAACGTCCTGACTTTC

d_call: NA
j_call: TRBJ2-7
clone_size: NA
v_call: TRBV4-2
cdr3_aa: CASSPPAQATEQYF
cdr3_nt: TGTGCCAGCAGCCCCCCAGCACAGGCAACCGAGCAGTACTTC

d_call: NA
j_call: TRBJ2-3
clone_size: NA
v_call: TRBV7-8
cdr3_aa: CASKLSRAGPDTQYF
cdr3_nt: TGTGCCAGCAAACTCTCGAGGGCCGGGCCAGATACGCAGTATTTT

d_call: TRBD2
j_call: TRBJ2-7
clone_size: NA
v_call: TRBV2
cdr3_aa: CASSVVGRYEQYF
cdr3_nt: TGTGCCAGCAGTGTAGTCGGGAGGTACGAGCAGTACTTC

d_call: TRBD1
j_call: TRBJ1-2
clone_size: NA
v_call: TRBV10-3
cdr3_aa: CAISESGGGNYGYTF
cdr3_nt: TGTGCCATCAGTGAGTCAGGGGGCGGTAACTATGGCTACACCTTC

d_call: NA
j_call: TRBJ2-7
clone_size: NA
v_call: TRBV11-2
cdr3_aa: CASSPGGAVWSEQYF
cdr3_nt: TGTGCCAGCAGCCCCGGTGGGGCCGTTTGGAGTGAGCAGTACTTC

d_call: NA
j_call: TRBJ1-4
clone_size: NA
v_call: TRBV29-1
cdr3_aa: CSVELPGGANEKLFF
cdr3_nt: TGCAGCGTTGAACTTCCGGGAGGGGCTAATGAAAAACTGTTTTTT

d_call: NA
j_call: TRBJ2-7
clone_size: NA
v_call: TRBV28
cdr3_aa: CASSPPTNEQYF
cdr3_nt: TGTGCCAGCAGTCCACCGACAAACGAGCAGTACTTC

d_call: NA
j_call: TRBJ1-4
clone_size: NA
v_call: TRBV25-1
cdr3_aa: CASSSTGRVREKLFF
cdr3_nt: TGTGCCAGCAGCAGTACAGGACGGGTTAGAGAAAAACTGTTTTTT

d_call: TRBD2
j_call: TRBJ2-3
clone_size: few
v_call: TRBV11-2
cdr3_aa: CASSQRGLAFTDTQYF
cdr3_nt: TGTGCCAGCAGCCAAAGGGGACTAGCTTTCACAGATACGCAGTATTTT

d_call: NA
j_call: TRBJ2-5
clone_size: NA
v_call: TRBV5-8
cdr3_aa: CASSRRTAQETQYF
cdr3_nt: TGTGCCAGCAGCCGGAGGACAGCCCAAGAGACCCAGTACTTC

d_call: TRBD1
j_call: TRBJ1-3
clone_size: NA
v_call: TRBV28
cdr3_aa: CASSGTGQGTSNTIYF
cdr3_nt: TGTGCCAGCAGCGGCACAGGACAGGGGACTTCTAACACCATATATTTT

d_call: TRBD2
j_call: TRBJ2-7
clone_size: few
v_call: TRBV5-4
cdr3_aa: CASRLGTSVSEEQYF
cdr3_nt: TGTGCCAGCAGACTGGGGACTAGCGTATCGGAGGAGCAGTACTTC

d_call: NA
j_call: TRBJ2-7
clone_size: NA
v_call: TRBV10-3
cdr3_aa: CAISVNQEGSYEQYF
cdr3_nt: TGTGCCATCAGTGTAAACCAGGAGGGGTCCTACGAGCAGTACTTC

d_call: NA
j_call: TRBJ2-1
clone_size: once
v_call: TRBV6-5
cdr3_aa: CASSYEGSGNEQFF
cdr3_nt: TGTGCCAGCAGTTACGAAGGTAGCGGTAATGAGCAGTTCTTC

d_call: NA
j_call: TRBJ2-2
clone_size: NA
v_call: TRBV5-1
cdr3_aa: CASRGGELFF
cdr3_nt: TGCGCCAGCCGGGGCGGGGAGCTGTTTTTT

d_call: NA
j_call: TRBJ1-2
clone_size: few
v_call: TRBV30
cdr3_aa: CAWSVRSDFGYTF
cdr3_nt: TGTGCCTGGAGTGTAAGGTCCGACTTTGGCTACACCTTC

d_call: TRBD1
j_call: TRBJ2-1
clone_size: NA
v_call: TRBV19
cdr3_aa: CASSAGGHEQFF
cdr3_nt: TGTGCCAGTAGCGCAGGGGGACATGAGCAGTTCTTC

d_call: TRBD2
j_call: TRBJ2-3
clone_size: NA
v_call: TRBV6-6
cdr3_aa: CASSPGTRSGTQYF
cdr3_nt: TGTGCCAGCAGTCCCGGGACTAGGTCAGGTACGCAGTATTTT

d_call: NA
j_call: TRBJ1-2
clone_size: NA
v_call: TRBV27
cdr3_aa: CASRVRGGGYTF
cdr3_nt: TGTGCCAGCAGAGTCAGGGGAGGGGGCTACACCTTC

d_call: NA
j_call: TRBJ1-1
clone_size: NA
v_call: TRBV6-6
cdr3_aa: CASSYGGVAFF
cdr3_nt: TGTGCCAGCAGTTACGGAGGGGTAGCTTTCTTT

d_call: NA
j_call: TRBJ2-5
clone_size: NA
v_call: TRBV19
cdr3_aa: CASSPGQVETQYF
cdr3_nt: TGTGCCAGTAGTCCGGGACAAGTAGAGACCCAGTACTTC

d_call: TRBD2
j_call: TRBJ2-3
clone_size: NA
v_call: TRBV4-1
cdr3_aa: CASSGTSGRRDTQYF
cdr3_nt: TGCGCCAGCAGCGGGACTAGCGGGAGGCGTGATACGCAGTATTTT

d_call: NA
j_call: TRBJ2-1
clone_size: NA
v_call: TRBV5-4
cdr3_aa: CASSLPGVGEQFF
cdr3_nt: TGTGCCAGCAGCTTGCCGGGAGTGGGTGAGCAGTTCTTC

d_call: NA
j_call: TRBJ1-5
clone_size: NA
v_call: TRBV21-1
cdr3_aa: CASSTRTGNQPQHF
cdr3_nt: TGTGCCAGCAGCACCCGGACAGGGAATCAGCCCCAGCATTTT

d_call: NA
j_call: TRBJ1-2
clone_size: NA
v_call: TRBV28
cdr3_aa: CASSGTNYGYTF
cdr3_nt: TGTGCCAGCAGCGGGACAAACTATGGCTACACCTTC

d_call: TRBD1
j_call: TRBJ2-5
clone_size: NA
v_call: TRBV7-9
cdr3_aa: CASNRQGLLQETQYF
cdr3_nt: TGTGCCAGCAATAGACAGGGCCTATTACAAGAGACCCAGTACTTC

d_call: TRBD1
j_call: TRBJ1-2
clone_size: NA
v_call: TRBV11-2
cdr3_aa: CASRGTGLYGYTF
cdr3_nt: TGTGCCAGCAGAGGGACAGGCCTCTATGGCTACACCTTC

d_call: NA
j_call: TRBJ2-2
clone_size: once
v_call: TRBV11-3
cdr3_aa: CASGRFLGGELFF
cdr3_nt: TGTGCCAGCGGTCGCTTCCTCGGTGGGGAGCTGTTTTTT

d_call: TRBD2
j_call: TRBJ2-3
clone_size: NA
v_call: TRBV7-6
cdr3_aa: CASSGRGPGGYTDTQYF
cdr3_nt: TGTGCCAGCAGCGGGAGGGGTCCGGGAGGCTACACAGATACGCAGTATTTT

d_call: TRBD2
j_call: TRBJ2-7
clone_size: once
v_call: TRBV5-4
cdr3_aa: CASSLDLAAKAYEQYF
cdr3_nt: TGTGCCAGCAGCTTGGATCTAGCGGCGAAGGCCTACGAGCAGTACTTC

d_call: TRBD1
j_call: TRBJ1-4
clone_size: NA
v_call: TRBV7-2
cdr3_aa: CASSPQLGQGNEKLFF
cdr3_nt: TGTGCCAGCAGCCCTCAGCTCGGACAGGGAAATGAAAAACTGTTTTTT

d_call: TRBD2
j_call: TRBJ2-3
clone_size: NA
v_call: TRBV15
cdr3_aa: CATSRASGWGDTQYF
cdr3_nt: TGTGCCACCAGCAGAGCTAGCGGGTGGGGAGATACGCAGTATTTT

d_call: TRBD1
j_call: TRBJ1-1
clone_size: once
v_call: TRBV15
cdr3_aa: CATSKQTGGTEAFF
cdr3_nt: TGTGCCACCAGCAAACAAACAGGGGGGACTGAAGCTTTCTTT

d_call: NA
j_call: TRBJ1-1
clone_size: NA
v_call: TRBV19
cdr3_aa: CASSGGARETEAFF
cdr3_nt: TGTGCCAGTAGTGGGGGGGCGCGGGAGACTGAAGCTTTCTTT

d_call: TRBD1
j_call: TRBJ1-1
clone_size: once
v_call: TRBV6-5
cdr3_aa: CASTPRQGRGTEAFF
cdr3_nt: TGTGCCAGCACCCCCCGACAGGGGCGGGGCACTGAAGCTTTCTTT

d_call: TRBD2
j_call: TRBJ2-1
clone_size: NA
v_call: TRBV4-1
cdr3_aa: CASSQVGGIQREGPEQFF
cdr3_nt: TGCGCCAGCAGCCAAGTGGGGGGGATCCAGCGGGAGGGTCCTGAGCAGTTCTTC

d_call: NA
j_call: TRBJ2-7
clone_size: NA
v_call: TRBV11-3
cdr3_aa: CASSLVPGGEQYF
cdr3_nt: TGTGCCAGCAGCTTAGTTCCCGGGGGCGAGCAGTACTTC

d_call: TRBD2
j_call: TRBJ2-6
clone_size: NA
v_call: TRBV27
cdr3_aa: CASTPWTAAGGGGANVLTF
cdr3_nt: TGTGCCAGCACCCCCTGGACAGCGGCCGGGGGGGGTGGGGCCAACGTCCTGACTTTC

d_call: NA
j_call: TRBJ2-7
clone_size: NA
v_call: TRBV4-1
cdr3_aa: CASSHTAGAGYEQYF
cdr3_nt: TGCGCCAGCAGCCATACAGCAGGGGCTGGCTACGAGCAGTACTTC

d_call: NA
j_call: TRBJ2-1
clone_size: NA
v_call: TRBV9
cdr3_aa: CASSARTGEGHNEQFF
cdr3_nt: TGTGCCAGCAGCGCCCGGACTGGCGAGGGCCACAATGAGCAGTTCTTC

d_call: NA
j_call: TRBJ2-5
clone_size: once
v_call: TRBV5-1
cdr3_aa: CASSLSPTSPETQYF
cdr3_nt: TGCGCCAGCAGCTTGTCTCCGACTAGTCCAGAGACCCAGTACTTC

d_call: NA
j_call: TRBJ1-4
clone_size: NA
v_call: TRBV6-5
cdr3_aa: CASSGGQLVNEKLFF
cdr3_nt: TGTGCCAGCAGCGGAGGACAGCTAGTAAATGAAAAACTGTTTTTT

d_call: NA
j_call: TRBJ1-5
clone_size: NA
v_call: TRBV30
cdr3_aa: CAWTPGVGNQPQHF
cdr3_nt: TGTGCCTGGACCCCAGGGGTGGGAAATCAGCCCCAGCATTTT

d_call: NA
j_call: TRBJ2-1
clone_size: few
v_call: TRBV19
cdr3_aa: CASKGGGEGEQFF
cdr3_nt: TGTGCCAGTAAAGGAGGGGGCGAGGGGGAGCAGTTCTTC

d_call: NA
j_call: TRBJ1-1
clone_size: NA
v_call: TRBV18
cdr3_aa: CASSPVGGNTEAFF
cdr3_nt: TGTGCCAGCTCACCAGTAGGAGGGAACACTGAAGCTTTCTTT

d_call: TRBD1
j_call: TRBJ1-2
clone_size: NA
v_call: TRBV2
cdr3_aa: CASSADRESGYTF
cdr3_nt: TGTGCCAGCAGCGCCGACAGGGAGTCGGGCTACACCTTC

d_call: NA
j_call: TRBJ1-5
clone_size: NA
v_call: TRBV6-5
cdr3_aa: CASSSSRGQPQHF
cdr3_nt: TGTGCCAGCAGTTCCTCGCGAGGCCAGCCCCAGCATTTT

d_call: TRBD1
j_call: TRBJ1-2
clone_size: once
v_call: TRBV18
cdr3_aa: CASSSTDRAYGYTF
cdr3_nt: TGTGCCAGCTCTTCCACCGACAGGGCCTATGGCTACACCTTC

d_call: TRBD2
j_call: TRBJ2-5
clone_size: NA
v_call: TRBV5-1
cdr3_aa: CASSLGDYTKETQYF
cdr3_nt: TGCGCCAGCAGCTTGGGGGACTACACTAAAGAGACCCAGTACTTC